The next 18 T cell receptor beta chains were all read from a single sample in a study of blood T cell repertoires in COVID-19. Measured with immunoSEQ multiplex PCR; TCRdb has only the in-frame clones, and not every one. The table has some 300,000 clones, around 86% seen once. Sequencing was carried out using peripheral blood. Receptor source: a man aged 70 or older with acute or convalescent COVID-19.

J is TRBJ1-5 and V is TRBV2, with a weak D call TRBD1 (5 bases). CDR3 length equals 17 residues. Germline V gives CDR1 SNHLY, CDR2 FYNNEI. V lost 4 bases and J lost 2, with 18 bases in between. The CDR3 DNA reads TGTGCCAGCAGTGTAGGGTTGGCAGGGCCTGGCAATCAGCCCCAGCATTTT. This sequence encodes CASSVGLAGPGNQPQHF.

The V and J genes are TRBV29-1 and TRBJ2-1, with D perhaps matching TRBD1 (6 bases). The CDR3 has 11 amino acids. Trimming cost V 4 bases and J 6 bases, with 7 bases left between them. CDR1 and CDR2 (germline): SQVTM, ANQGSEA. The CDR3 is CSVADSNEQFF. CDR3 in DNA: TGCAGCGTTGCGGACAGCAATGAGCAGTTCTTC.

The chain joins TRBV5-5 to TRBJ2-1, with TRBD2 matching 11 bases. Germline V gene lookup returns CDR1 SGHKS and CDR2 YYEKEE (reference sequence). There are 15 residues in the CDR3. Germline trimming cut 6 bases from V and 4 bases from J; bases unmatched to any gene: 6. CDR3 DNA sequence: TGTGCCAGCACCTTAGCGGGGGGGACTTACAATGAGCAGTTCTTC. This codes for CASTLAGGTYNEQFF.

The chain couples TRBV7-8 to TRBJ2-7, with 11 nucleotides matching TRBD2. Trimming took 2 bases from V and 1 from J; bases not matched to a gene: 13. Germline CDR1 reads SGHVS; CDR2 reads FQNEAQ. The CDR3 runs 19 residues. CDR3 amino acids: CASSLRAGTSGLPSYEQYF. The CDR3 region has the DNA TGTGCCAGCAGCTTAAGGGCCGGGACTAGCGGCCTCCCTTCCTACGAGCAGTACTTC.

This clone was seen a few times. This chain connects TRBV3-1 (or the pseudogene TRBV3-2) to TRBJ1-5; D is possibly TRBD1 (5 bases). V was trimmed by 1 base and J by 3 bases, leaving 10 bases between them. The CDR3 sequence is 15 residues long. From germline, CDR1 is LGHDT and CDR2 YNNKEL (reference sequence). The CDR3 protein is CASSQGAQDNQPQHF. The CDR3 DNA sequence: TGTGCCAGCAGCCAAGGGGCACAGGACAATCAGCCCCAGCATTTT.

The V gene is TRBV7-9, the J gene TRBJ2-3, with TRBD1 matching over 8 bases. Trimming at V came to 9 bases and at J to 4 bases, leaving 9 bases not matched to a gene. The CDR3 spans 14 residues. Germline CDR1 SEHNR, CDR2 FQNEAQ (reference sequence). This chain's CDR3 is CASGDRGGPDTQYF. The CDR3 coding sequence is TGTGCCAGTGGCGACAGGGGTGGTCCAGATACGCAGTATTTT.

The chain is built from TRBV5-1 and TRBJ2-5, with TRBD2 identical over 12 bases. J was trimmed by 5 bases and V by 4 bases; bases with no gene match: 12. Germline V gene lookup returns CDR1 SGHRS and CDR2 YFSETQ. The CDR3 has 17 residues. The CDR3 sequence: CASSPLLTSGGGETQYF. CDR3 nucleotide sequence: TGCGCCAGCAGCCCCCTTCTGACTAGCGGGGGCGGGGAGACCCAGTACTTC.

The J gene is TRBJ2-2, the V gene TRBV24-1, with TRBD1 as a possible D gene (5 bases). CDR3 length equals 14 residues. V lost 5 bases, J lost 2 bases, and 8 bases lay in between. Germline V CDR1 and CDR2: KGHDR, SFDVKD. Written as DNA, the CDR3 is TGTGCCACCAGTGCAGGGCCCAACACCGGGGAGCTGTTTTTT. Residues: CATSAGPNTGELFF.

J is TRBJ1-1 and V is TRBV7-2; D possibly corresponds to TRBD1 (6 bases). This CDR3 has 14 residues. Germline CDR1 is SGHTA and CDR2 is FQGNSA. The V end lost 3 bases, the J end lost 1 base, and 9 bases lay between the germline ends. This CDR3 reads CASSLWTENTEAFF. The CDR3 coding sequence is TGTGCCAGCAGCTTGTGGACAGAGAACACTGAAGCTTTCTTT.

The CDR3 nucleotides are TGTGCCAGCAGTGCGGCTAGCGGGAGTTTCGGGGAGCTGTTTTTT. Protein: CASSAASGSFGELFF. The rearrangement joins TRBV2 to TRBJ2-2; 10 bases align to TRBD2. CDR1 and CDR2 (germline): SNHLY, FYNNEI. V was clipped by 4 bases and J by 7 bases; unmatched bases: 6. This CDR3 has 15 amino acids.

The chain combines TRBV7-9 with TRBJ2-3; D not certain. CDR1 is SEHNR, CDR2 FQNEAQ, per germline (reference sequence). CDR3 size: 14 residues. The germline V and J ends were trimmed by 1 base and 6 bases, with 11 bases remaining between them. The CDR3 spells CASSLGLSVDTQYF. The CDR3 region has the DNA TGTGCCAGCAGCTTAGGTCTGTCCGTTGATACGCAGTATTTT.

The J gene is TRBJ1-2, the V gene TRBV4-1, with 7 bases fitting TRBD1. J gave up 8 bases and V 0 bases, and 3 bases lay outside the gene matches. The CDR3 covers 13 residues. Germline-derived CDR1 and CDR2 are MGHRA and YSYEKL. CDR3 protein: CASSQDQDRGYTF. The CDR3 nucleotides read TGCGCCAGCAGCCAAGACCAGGACAGGGGCTACACCTTC.

V usage is TRBV4-3 and J usage is TRBJ1-5; D is undetermined. The CDR3 sequence is 14 residues long. V lost 0 bases and J lost 4, with 7 bases in between. Per the germline V gene, CDR1 is LGHNA and CDR2 is YSLEER. The CDR3 loop reads CASSQDRSNQPQHF. The CDR3 bases are TGCGCCAGCAGCCAAGATAGATCTAATCAGCCCCAGCATTTT.

This chain links TRBV24-1 with TRBJ2-5; D remains ambiguous. Per germline, CDR1 KGHDR and CDR2 SFDVKD. The ends were cut back, 2 bases at V and 5 bases at J, with 11 bases in the middle. This CDR3 spans 14 amino acids. The CDR3 sequence: CATSDSSDNETQYF. CDR3 sequence (DNA): TGTGCCACCAGTGATTCCAGTGACAATGAGACCCAGTACTTC.

The chain has TRBV7-2 and TRBJ1-1; no clear D gene. CDR3 length equals 13 residues. Germline lookup yields CDR1 SGHTA and CDR2 FQGNSA. V was trimmed by 5 bases and J by 4 bases, leaving 11 bases between them. CDR3 protein: CASSPASGTEAFF. In nucleotides, the CDR3 is TGTGCCAGCAGCCCCGCGAGTGGCACTGAAGCTTTCTTT.

The V call is TRBV11-2, the J call TRBJ2-1; 10 bases fit TRBD2. J gave up 2 bases and V 2 bases, and 3 bases lay outside the gene matches. Germline lookup yields CDR1 SGHAT and CDR2 FQNNGV. The CDR3 covers 16 residues. As DNA, the CDR3 is TGTGCCAGCAGCTTAAGGAGCGGGAGGGCCTACAATGAGCAGTTCTTC. This encodes CASSLRSGRAYNEQFF.

The J gene is TRBJ2-3, the V gene TRBV7-2; D remains ambiguous. Per the germline V gene, CDR1 is SGHTA and CDR2 is FQGNSA. The CDR3 is 14 amino acids. The V end lost 3 bases, the J end lost 5 bases, and 12 bases lay between the germline ends. CDR3 region: CASSFSPGQDTQYF. The CDR3 bases are TGTGCCAGCAGCTTTAGCCCCGGCCAAGATACGCAGTATTTT.

V gene TRBV7-9 combines with J gene TRBJ2-7; a possible D gene is TRBD2 (6 bases). Germline CDR1 reads SEHNR; CDR2 reads FQNEAQ (reference sequence). This CDR3 is 13 amino acids long. The ends were cut back, 5 bases at V and 7 bases at J, with 15 bases in the middle. CDR3 sequence: CASSSGGDREQYF. In DNA, the CDR3 is TGTGCCAGCAGCAGCGGCGGGGATCGGGAGCAGTACTTC.